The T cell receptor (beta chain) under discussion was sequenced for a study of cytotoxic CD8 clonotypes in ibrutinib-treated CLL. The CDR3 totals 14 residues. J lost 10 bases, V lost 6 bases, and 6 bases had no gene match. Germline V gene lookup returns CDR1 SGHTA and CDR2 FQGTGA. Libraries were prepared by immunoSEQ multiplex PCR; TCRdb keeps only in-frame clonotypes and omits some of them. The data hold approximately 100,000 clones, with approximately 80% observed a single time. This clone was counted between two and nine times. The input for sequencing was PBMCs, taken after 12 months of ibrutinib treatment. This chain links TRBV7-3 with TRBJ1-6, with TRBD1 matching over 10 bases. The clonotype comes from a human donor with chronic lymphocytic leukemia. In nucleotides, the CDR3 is TGTGCCAGCAGTTCCGGGACAGGGGAATCACCCCTCCACTTT. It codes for CASSSGTGESPLHF.